This section outlines one T cell receptor (beta chain) sequence together with its context. One end of the junction is discordant with germline, which a read error may explain. Constant-region priming of around 500 ng total RNA yielded TCR beta cDNA. It was through three nested multiplex PCR rounds of slightly modified ARM-PCR that TCR beta libraries arose. Each of the first two PCR rounds ran approximately 10 cycles with TRBV1-TRBV30 forward and C-beta reverse primers. TCRdb redid the calling of the multiplex PCR reads with MiXCR, one entry per CDR3 protein. The sample consists of around 99,000 distinct CDR3 sequences, around 70% of them appearing once. This entry belongs to a study of tumor-infiltrating lymphocytes in primary liver carcinoma. The V gene's germline CDR1 is SGHDT and CDR2 YYEEEE. The CDR3 totals 15 residues. Joint extraction of RNA and DNA used about 17-33 mg of bulk tissue that was unsorted.

The clonotype originates from a man aged 40-50 years with primary liver carcinoma and hepatitis B virus infection. The rearrangement joins TRBV5-6 to TRBJ1-1, with TRBD1 as a possible D gene (5 bases). Sequencing was performed on tumor-adjacent normal liver tissue. The CDR3, as DNA: TGTGTCAGCAGCGGAGGGGACGGAATGAATACTGAAGCTTTCTTT. Translation: CVSSGGDGMNTEAFF.